These 31 T cell receptor beta chains were all obtained from the same sample, sequenced in a study of T cell responses to AZD1222 COVID-19 vaccine. Sequencing was performed with immunoSEQ multiplex PCR; in TCRdb, only in-frame clones are kept and a portion is missing. The table records more than 90,000 clones, 65% to 85% of them present only once. The material sequenced was peripheral blood, taken 28 days after the second AZD1222 dose. These receptors all stem from an adult who received the AZD1222 COVID-19 vaccine.

The V gene is TRBV6-5, the J gene TRBJ1-1, with D hard to call. The CDR3 covers 15 residues. Trimming shortened V by 6 bases and J by 1 base, and 15 bases separated the two germline ends. Germline V gene data show CDR1 as MNHEY and CDR2 as SVGAGI. CDR3: CASRIRERPNTEAFF. CDR3 nucleotides: TGTGCCAGCAGAATAAGAGAGAGACCGAACACTGAAGCTTTCTTT.

The gene calls are TRBV5-1 and TRBJ1-6, with TRBD1 matching 10 bases. In germline, CDR1 is SGHRS, CDR2 YFSETQ. This CDR3 is 15 amino acids long. V trimming: 3 bases; J trimming: 9 bases; junction bases outside the gene matches: 6. The CDR3 coding sequence is TGCGCCAGCAGCTACGGGACAGGGGCCATTTCACCCCTCCACTTT. It yields the protein CASSYGTGAISPLHF.

The chain uses TRBV4-2 and TRBJ2-7; a possible D gene is TRBD1 (6 bases). The length of the CDR3 is 15 residues. Germline lookup yields CDR1 LGHNA and CDR2 YNFKEQ. V lost 2 bases and J 4 bases, leaving 15 bases between the germline ends. The CDR3 DNA reads as TGTGCCAGCAGCCAATTCAGGGGCGCGGATTACGAGCAGTACTTC. Translated, it gives CASSQFRGADYEQYF.

V is TRBV19 and J is TRBJ1-2; D unresolved. The CDR3 has 13 amino acids. V was clipped by 4 bases and J by 4 bases, with 10 bases between them. Looked up from germline, CDR1 is LNHDA and CDR2 is SQIVND (reference sequence). CDR3 bases: TGTGCCAGTAGTACCCCGCAGTCCTATGGCTACACCTTC. The encoded protein is CASSTPQSYGYTF.

The rearrangement links TRBV7-9 to TRBJ1-3; the D is unclear. Trimming took off 5 bases at V and 0 bases at J, with 11 bases between the two ends. Germline assignment: CDR1 SEHNR and CDR2 FQNEAQ (reference sequence). This CDR3 is 15 amino acids long. The CDR3 DNA follows: TGTGCCAGCAGCCCCCAGGTGGCCTCTGGAAACACCATATATTTT. Protein: CASSPQVASGNTIYF.

This chain connects TRBV11-3 to TRBJ1-1, with 7 bases lining up with TRBD1. There are 14 residues in the CDR3. J lost 6 bases, V lost 1 base, and 5 bases had no gene match. Looked up from germline, CDR1 is SGHNT and CDR2 is YENEEA. The CDR3 loop is CASSLGGTVSEAFF. The DNA of the CDR3 is TGTGCCAGCAGCTTAGGGGGGACAGTATCTGAAGCTTTCTTT.

The chain is built from TRBV7-2 and TRBJ2-7; 9 bases map to TRBD2. J lost 2 bases, V lost 1 base, and 3 bases had no gene match. CDR3 size: 15 residues. Germline lookup yields CDR1 SGHTA and CDR2 FQGNSA. As DNA, the CDR3 is TGTGCCAGCAGCTTAGAGGGCGGGAGGGCCTACGAGCAGTACTTC. Its protein product is CASSLEGGRAYEQYF. Combining the CDR3 with reference TRBV7-2 and TRBJ2-7 gives the whole variable domain GAGVSQSPSNKVTEKGKDVELRCDPISGHTALYWYRQSLGQGLEFLIYFQGNSAPDKSGLPSDRFSAERTGGSVSTLTIQRTQQEDSAVYLCASSLEGGRAYEQYFGPGTRLTVT.

The V and J genes are TRBV24-1 and TRBJ1-5; D uncertain. This CDR3 is built from 16 residues. Looked up from germline, CDR1 is KGHDR and CDR2 is SFDVKD. Trimming pared 4 bases from V and 2 bases from J, leaving 14 bases between. The CDR3 region has the DNA TGTGCCACCAGTGACAGGATGGCGGGAGGCAATCAGCCCCAGCATTTT. Protein sequence: CATSDRMAGGNQPQHF.

This clone was found once. V is TRBV20-1 and J is TRBJ1-1; no clear D gene. This CDR3 comprises 11 residues. Germline V gene data show CDR1 as DFQATT and CDR2 as SNEGSKA (reference sequence). CDR3 region: CGKRRNTEAFF. The CDR3 nucleotides read TGCGGTAAGAGGAGGAACACTGAAGCTTTCTTT.

The chain recombines TRBV2 with TRBJ2-1; 11 bases are shared with TRBD2. Germline loops: CDR1 SNHLY, CDR2 FYNNEI. V lost 2 bases to trimming and J lost 0 bases; unmatched junction nucleotides: 9. CDR3 length: 19 residues. The CDR3 loop is CASSEWELAGVSSYNEQFF. The CDR3 DNA follows: TGTGCCAGCAGTGAATGGGAACTAGCGGGGGTAAGCTCCTACAATGAGCAGTTCTTC.

The J gene is TRBJ1-4, the V gene TRBV12-3 or TRBV12-4; D is undetermined. V shed 4 bases and J shed 6 bases, with 9 bases lying between them. The CDR3 loop spans 13 amino acids. The CDR3 sequence: CASSSLSDEKLFF. The CDR3 nucleotides are TGTGCCAGCAGTTCGCTGAGCGATGAAAAACTGTTTTTT.

This clone was recorded a few times. The gene calls are TRBV25-1 and TRBJ2-7; D gene ambiguous. CDR1 and CDR2 from the germline V gene are MGHDK and SYGVNS. The CDR3 is 12 amino acids. Trimming took off 3 bases at V and 4 bases at J, with 7 bases between the two ends. CDR3 residues: CASSDLQYEQYF. CDR3 DNA sequence: TGTGCCAGCAGTGATCTGCAATACGAGCAGTACTTC.

The chain couples TRBV3-1 (or the pseudogene TRBV3-2) to TRBJ1-2; no clear D gene. Trimming left V 0 bases short and J 4 bases short, with 9 bases between. Germline CDR1 LGHDT, CDR2 YNNKEL (reference sequence). CDR3 length equals 14 residues. The CDR3: CASSQEVGSYGYTF. CDR3 bases: TGTGCCAGCAGCCAAGAGGTAGGGAGCTATGGCTACACCTTC.

CDR3 bases: TGTGCCAGCAGTGTCTACAGGGTAAACGAGCAGTTCTTC. It encodes CASSVYRVNEQFF. The chain combines TRBV2 with TRBJ2-1, with D perhaps TRBD1 (6 bases). The CDR3 contains 13 residues. CDR1 and CDR2 from the germline V gene are SNHLY and FYNNEI. The V gene lost 4 bases and the J gene lost 10 bases, with 14 bases spanning the gap.

The V gene is TRBV18, the J gene TRBJ2-5; TRBD2 agrees at 8 bases. V lost 4 bases to trimming and J lost 5 bases; unmatched junction nucleotides: 3. The CDR3 length is 13 residues. CDR1 is KGHSH and CDR2 is LQKENI in the germline V gene. The CDR3 loop reads CASSQTSAETQYF. In DNA form, the CDR3 reads TGTGCCAGCTCACAGACTAGCGCGGAGACCCAGTACTTC.

This clone has only one observation. The rearrangement uses TRBV7-3 and TRBJ2-7, with D maybe TRBD2 (6 bases). The CDR3 is 13 residues long. V dropped 3 bases and J dropped 6 bases, with 12 bases sitting between them. In germline, CDR1 is SGHTA, CDR2 FQGTGA. The chain's CDR3 is CASSFREAGEQYF. The CDR3 DNA reads as TGTGCCAGCAGCTTCAGGGAGGCGGGCGAGCAGTACTTC.

The sample holds a few counts of this clone. The chain uses TRBV7-9 and TRBJ2-4; D is possibly TRBD1 or TRBD2 (5 bases each). Trimming left V 3 bases short and J 2 bases short, with 14 bases between. CDR1 SEHNR and CDR2 FQNEAQ come from the germline V gene (reference sequence). This CDR3 spans 16 amino acids. CDR3 nucleotides: TGTGCCAGCAGCTTCGGGAAGGGGATTACCAAAAACATTCAGTACTTC. Protein sequence: CASSFGKGITKNIQYF.

This chain uses TRBV3-1 (or the pseudogene TRBV3-2) with TRBJ1-2; no reliable D call. V was cut by 5 bases and J by 0 bases, with 10 bases left in between. Germline lookup yields CDR1 LGHDT and CDR2 YNNKEL (reference sequence). The CDR3 totals 14 residues. CDR3 region: CASSYRTPNYGYTF. DNA for the CDR3: TGTGCCAGCAGCTACAGAACCCCTAACTATGGCTACACCTTC.

This clone was counted between two and nine times. V and J are TRBV18 and TRBJ1-2; tentatively, D is TRBD1 (5 bases). Deletions cut 2 bases from V and 5 bases from J, with 9 bases between. The CDR3 spans 13 residues. Germline V CDR1 and CDR2: KGHSH, LQKENI. CDR3 in amino acids: CASSPMGQYGYTF. DNA of the CDR3: TGTGCCAGCTCACCAATGGGGCAGTATGGCTACACCTTC.

This rearrangement joins TRBV19 to TRBJ1-5; D is ambiguous. V was pared by 3 bases and J by 0 bases, with 9 bases between. The CDR3 covers 15 residues. Germline-derived CDR1 and CDR2 are LNHDA and SQIVND (reference sequence). CDR3 DNA sequence: TGTGCCAGTAGTATTAATGGGGATAGCAATCAGCCCCAGCATTTT. Its translation: CASSINGDSNQPQHF.

The chain recombines TRBV7-3 with TRBJ1-1, with unresolved D. V lost 0 bases to trimming and J lost 8 bases, with 19 bases between them. This CDR3 region has 16 residues. Germline CDR1 is SGHTA and CDR2 is FQGTGA. The CDR3 region has the DNA TGTGCCAGCAGCTTAACCCAGTTAGGGCAGACCACCGAAGCTTTCTTT. It encodes CASSLTQLGQTTEAFF.

Written as DNA, the CDR3 is TGTGCCAGCAGTTTCCTCCGGGACAGCACCGGGGAGCTGTTTTTT. It specifies CASSFLRDSTGELFF. The chain is built from TRBV27 and TRBJ2-2; 7 positions agree with TRBD1. The V and J ends lost 3 bases and 4 bases, in that order; junction bases with no gene match: 5. This CDR3 has 15 residues. Germline CDR1 and CDR2: MNHEY and SMNVEV (reference sequence).

This chain connects TRBV7-9 to TRBJ1-1, with unresolved D. Germline loops: CDR1 SEHNR, CDR2 FQNEAQ (reference sequence). This CDR3 is built from 14 residues. V gave up 4 bases and J gave up 5 bases, with 14 bases separating them. The CDR3 reads CASSSDGRRTEAFF. CDR3 DNA sequence: TGTGCCAGCAGCTCGGACGGTAGGAGGACTGAAGCTTTCTTT.

Written as DNA, the CDR3 is TGTGCCAGCAGCTCCCGGCGGGGGGCGAAAGAGACCCAGTACTTC. As protein: CASSSRRGAKETQYF. V is TRBV13 and J is TRBJ2-5; 8 bases agree with TRBD2. Germline V lookup: CDR1 PRHDT, CDR2 FYEKMQ (reference sequence). The J segment lost 3 bases and the V segment lost 4 bases, leaving 7 bases of the junction unmatched. This CDR3 region has 15 residues.

V and J are TRBV6-5 and TRBJ2-3; TRBD1 matches 9 bases. This CDR3 contains 14 residues. Germline V lookup: CDR1 MNHEY, CDR2 SVGAGI. V lost 2 bases, J lost 5 bases, and 2 bases stayed unmatched. CDR3 region: CASSYRTGEDTQYF. CDR3 in DNA: TGTGCCAGCAGTTACCGGACAGGGGAAGATACGCAGTATTTT.

DNA for the CDR3: TGCGCCAGCAGTGACCCGTGGGTTATAGATCAGCCCCAGCATTTT. This codes for CASSDPWVIDQPQHF. V is TRBV10-2 and J is TRBJ1-5; no clear D gene. Per the germline V gene, CDR1 is WSHSY and CDR2 is SAAADI. The CDR3 is 15 amino acids. V was trimmed by 3 bases and J by 5 bases, leaving 14 bases between them.

The genes are TRBV5-4 and TRBJ1-2, with D possibly TRBD1 on 5 matching bases. Germline V gene sequence: CDR1 SGHNT, CDR2 YYREEE (reference sequence). V lost 4 bases and J 2 bases, leaving 12 bases between the germline ends. The CDR3 is made up of 14 amino acids. The CDR3 bases are TGTGCCAGCAGCCGGGACGGGCAAAACTATGGCTACACCTTC. Residues: CASSRDGQNYGYTF.

V is TRBV7-8 and J is TRBJ1-5; TRBD1 matches at 7 bases. The V gene end was trimmed by 1 base and the J gene end by 9 bases; junction bases not matched to a gene: 3. This CDR3 has 13 amino acids. Germline CDR1 SGHVS, CDR2 FQNEAQ. The CDR3 sequence is CASSLGGGRPQHF. In nucleotides, the CDR3 is TGTGCCAGCAGCTTAGGAGGGGGCAGGCCCCAGCATTTT. The complete variable domain, with remaining parts taken from reference TRBV7-8 and TRBJ1-5, reads GAGVSQSPRYKVAKRGQDVALRCDPISGHVSLFWYQQALGQGPEFLTYFQNEAQLDKSGLPSDRFFAERPEGSVSTLKIQRTQQEDSAVYLCASSLGGGRPQHFGDGTRLSIL.

This clone was detected a few times. CDR3 DNA sequence: TGTGCCAGTAGTAGGGGACAGGACTTCTACGAGCAGTACTTC. Translation gives CASSRGQDFYEQYF. The V and J genes are TRBV19 and TRBJ2-7; 8 nucleotides agree with TRBD1. The CDR3 is made up of 14 amino acids. The J segment lost 3 bases and the V segment lost 4 bases, leaving 5 bases of the junction unmatched. Germline CDR1 and CDR2: LNHDA and SQIVND (reference sequence). Full variable domain (missing parts from reference TRBV19 and TRBJ2-7): DGGITQSPKYLFRKEGQNVTLSCEQNLNHDAMYWYRQDPGQGLRLIYYSQIVNDFQKGDIAEGYSVSREKKESFPLTVTSAQKNPTAFYLCASSRGQDFYEQYFGPGTRLTVT.

The CDR3 is CASSPSRGGSQPQHF. CDR3 DNA sequence: TGTGCCAGCAGTCCCTCGAGAGGGGGGAGTCAGCCCCAGCATTTT. The genes are TRBV27 and TRBJ1-5; D is perhaps TRBD1 (6 bases). The ends were cut back, 5 bases at V and 6 bases at J, with 17 bases in the middle. CDR1 is MNHEY and CDR2 is SMNVEV in the germline V gene (reference sequence). CDR3 length: 15 amino acids.

The chain has TRBV5-4 and TRBJ1-6; D unresolved. The CDR3 sequence is 15 residues long. Trimming removed 4 bases from V and 5 bases from J, with 13 bases in between. Looked up from germline, CDR1 is SGHNT and CDR2 is YYREEE (reference sequence). This chain's CDR3 is CASSRGLMDNSPLHF. The CDR3 DNA follows: TGTGCCAGCAGCAGAGGGTTGATGGATAATTCACCCCTCCACTTT.